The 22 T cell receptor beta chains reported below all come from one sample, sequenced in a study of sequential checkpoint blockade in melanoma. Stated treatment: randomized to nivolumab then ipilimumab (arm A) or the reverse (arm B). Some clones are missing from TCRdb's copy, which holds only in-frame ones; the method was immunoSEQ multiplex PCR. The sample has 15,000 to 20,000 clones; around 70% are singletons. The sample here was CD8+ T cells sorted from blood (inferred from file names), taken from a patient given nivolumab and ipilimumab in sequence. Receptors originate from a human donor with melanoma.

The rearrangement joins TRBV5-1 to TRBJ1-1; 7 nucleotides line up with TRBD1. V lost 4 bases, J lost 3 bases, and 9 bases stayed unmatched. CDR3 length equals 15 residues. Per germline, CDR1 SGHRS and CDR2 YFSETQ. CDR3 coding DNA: TGCGCCAGCAGCCGTAATCCGGGACAGCACACTGAAGCTTTCTTT. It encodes CASSRNPGQHTEAFF.

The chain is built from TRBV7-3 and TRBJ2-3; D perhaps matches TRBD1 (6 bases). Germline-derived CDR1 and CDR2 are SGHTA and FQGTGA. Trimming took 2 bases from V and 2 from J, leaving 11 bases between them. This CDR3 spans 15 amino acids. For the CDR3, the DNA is TGTGCCAGCAGCTTAGGCCAGGGGTCCACAGATACGCAGTATTTT. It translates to CASSLGQGSTDTQYF. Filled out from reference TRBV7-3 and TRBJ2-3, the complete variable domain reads GAGVSQTPSNKVTEKGKYVELRCDPISGHTALYWYRQSLGQGPEFLIYFQGTGAADDSGLPNDRFFAVRPEGSVSTLKIQRTERGDSAVYLCASSLGQGSTDTQYFGPGTRLTVL.

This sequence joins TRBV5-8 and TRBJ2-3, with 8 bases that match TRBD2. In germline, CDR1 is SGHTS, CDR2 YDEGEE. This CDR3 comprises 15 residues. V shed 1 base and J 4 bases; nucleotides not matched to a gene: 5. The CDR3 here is CASSLKRELPDTQYF. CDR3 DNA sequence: TGTGCCAGCAGCTTGAAGCGGGAGTTGCCAGATACGCAGTATTTT.

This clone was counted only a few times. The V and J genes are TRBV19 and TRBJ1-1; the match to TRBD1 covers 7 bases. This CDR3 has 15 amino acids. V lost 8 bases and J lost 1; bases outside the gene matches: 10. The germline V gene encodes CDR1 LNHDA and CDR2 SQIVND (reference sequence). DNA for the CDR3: TGTGCCAGTGGCGCGACAGGGAGGTCGAACACTGAAGCTTTCTTT. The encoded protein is CASGATGRSNTEAFF.

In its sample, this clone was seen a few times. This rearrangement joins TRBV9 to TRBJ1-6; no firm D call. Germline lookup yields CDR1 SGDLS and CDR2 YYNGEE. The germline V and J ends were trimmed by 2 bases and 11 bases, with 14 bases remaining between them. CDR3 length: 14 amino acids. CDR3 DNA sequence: TGTGCCAGCAGCGTTACCCCGGTGATAGCACCCCTCCACTTT. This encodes CASSVTPVIAPLHF.

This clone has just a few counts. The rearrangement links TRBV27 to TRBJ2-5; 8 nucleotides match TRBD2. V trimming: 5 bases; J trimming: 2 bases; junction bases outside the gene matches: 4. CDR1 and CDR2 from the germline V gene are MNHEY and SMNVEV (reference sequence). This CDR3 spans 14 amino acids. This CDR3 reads CASSMSGGQETQYF. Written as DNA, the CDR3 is TGTGCCAGCAGTATGAGCGGGGGACAAGAGACCCAGTACTTC.

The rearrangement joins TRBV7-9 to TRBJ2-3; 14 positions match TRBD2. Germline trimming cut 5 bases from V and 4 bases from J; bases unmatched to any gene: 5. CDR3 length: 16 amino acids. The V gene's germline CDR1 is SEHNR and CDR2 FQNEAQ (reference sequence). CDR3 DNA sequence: TGTGCCAGCAGCATTAAGACTAGCGGGAGGGCAGATACGCAGTATTTT. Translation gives CASSIKTSGRADTQYF.

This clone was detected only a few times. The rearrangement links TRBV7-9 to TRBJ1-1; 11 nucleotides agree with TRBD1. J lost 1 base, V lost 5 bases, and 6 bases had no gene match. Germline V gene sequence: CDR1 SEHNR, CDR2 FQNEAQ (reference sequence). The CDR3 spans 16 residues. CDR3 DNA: TGTGCCAGCAGCACGACCGGGACAGGGGGGAACACTGAAGCTTTCTTT. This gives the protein CASSTTGTGGNTEAFF.

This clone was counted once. The CDR3 DNA follows: TGCGCCAGCAGTGAGCTAGGGAGGAACGAGCAGTACTTC. This codes for CASSELGRNEQYF. The chain uses TRBV10-1 and TRBJ2-5, with D tentatively TRBD2 (6 bases). The DNA end lines up better with TRBJ2-7; the J call may be wrong. Germline CDR1 is WNHNN and CDR2 is SYGVQD (reference sequence). The CDR3 is 13 residues long.

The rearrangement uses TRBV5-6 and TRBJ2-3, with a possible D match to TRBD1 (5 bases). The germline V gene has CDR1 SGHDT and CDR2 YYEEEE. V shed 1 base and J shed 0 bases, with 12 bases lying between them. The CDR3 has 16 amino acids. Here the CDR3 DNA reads TGTGCCAGCAGCTTGATCGTCAGGGAAAGCACAGATACGCAGTATTTT. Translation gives CASSLIVRESTDTQYF.

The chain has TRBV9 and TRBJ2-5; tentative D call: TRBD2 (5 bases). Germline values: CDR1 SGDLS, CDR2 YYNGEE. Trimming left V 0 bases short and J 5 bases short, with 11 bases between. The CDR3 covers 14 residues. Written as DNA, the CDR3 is TGTGCCAGCAGCGTAGACGCGGGCGAGGAGACCCAGTACTTC. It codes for CASSVDAGEETQYF.

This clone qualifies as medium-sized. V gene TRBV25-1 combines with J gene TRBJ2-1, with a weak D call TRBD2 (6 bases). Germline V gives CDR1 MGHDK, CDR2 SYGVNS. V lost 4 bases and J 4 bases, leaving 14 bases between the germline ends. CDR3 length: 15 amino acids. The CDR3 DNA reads TGTGCCAGCAGTGGGTGGCTAGCGAATTACAATGAGCAGTTCTTC. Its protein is CASSGWLANYNEQFF.

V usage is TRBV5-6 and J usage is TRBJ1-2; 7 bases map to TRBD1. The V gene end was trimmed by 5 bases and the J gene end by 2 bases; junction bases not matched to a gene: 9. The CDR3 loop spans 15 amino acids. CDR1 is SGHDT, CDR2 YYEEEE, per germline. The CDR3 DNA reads TGTGCCAGCAGACTAATGACAGGGCGGAACTATGGCTACACCTTC. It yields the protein CASRLMTGRNYGYTF.

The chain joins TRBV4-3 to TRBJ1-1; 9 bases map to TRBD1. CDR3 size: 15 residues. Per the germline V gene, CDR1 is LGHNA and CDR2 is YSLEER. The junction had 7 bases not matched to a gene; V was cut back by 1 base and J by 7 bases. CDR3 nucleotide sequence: TGCGCCAGCAGCCAAGGGGGTACAGGGGGCTTTGAAGCTTTCTTT. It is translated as CASSQGGTGGFEAFF.

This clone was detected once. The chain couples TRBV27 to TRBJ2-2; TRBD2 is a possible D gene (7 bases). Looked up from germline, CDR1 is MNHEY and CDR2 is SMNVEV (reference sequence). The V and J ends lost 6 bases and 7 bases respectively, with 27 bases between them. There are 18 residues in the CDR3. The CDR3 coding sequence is TGTGCCAGCAGCTTCCAACCTAGTGGGGGGGGCCTGGGCGGGGAGCTGTTTTTT. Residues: CASSFQPSGGGLGGELFF.

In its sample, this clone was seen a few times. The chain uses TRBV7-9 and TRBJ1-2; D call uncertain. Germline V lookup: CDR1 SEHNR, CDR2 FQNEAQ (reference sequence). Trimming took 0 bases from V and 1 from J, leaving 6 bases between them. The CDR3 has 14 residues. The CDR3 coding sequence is TGTGCCAGCAGCTTAGCCCCTAATAACTATGGCTACACCTTC. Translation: CASSLAPNNYGYTF.

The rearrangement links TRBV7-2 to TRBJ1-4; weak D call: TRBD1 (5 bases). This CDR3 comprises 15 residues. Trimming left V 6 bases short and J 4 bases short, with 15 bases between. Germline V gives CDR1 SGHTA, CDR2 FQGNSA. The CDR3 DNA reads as TGTGCCAGCAGTTATACCGGGACTGTTAATGAAAAACTGTTTTTT. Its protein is CASSYTGTVNEKLFF.

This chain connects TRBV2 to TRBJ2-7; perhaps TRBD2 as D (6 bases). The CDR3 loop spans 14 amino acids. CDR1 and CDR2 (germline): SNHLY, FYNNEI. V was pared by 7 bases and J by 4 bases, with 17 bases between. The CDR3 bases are TGTGCCAGCAATTTAGCGGCAGAAACTTACGAGCAGTACTTC. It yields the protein CASNLAAETYEQYF.

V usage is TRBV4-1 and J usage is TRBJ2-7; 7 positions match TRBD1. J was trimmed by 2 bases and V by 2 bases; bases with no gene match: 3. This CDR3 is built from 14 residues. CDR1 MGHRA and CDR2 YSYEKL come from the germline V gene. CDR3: CASSQNTGAYEQYF. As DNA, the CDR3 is TGCGCCAGCAGCCAAAATACAGGGGCCTACGAGCAGTACTTC.

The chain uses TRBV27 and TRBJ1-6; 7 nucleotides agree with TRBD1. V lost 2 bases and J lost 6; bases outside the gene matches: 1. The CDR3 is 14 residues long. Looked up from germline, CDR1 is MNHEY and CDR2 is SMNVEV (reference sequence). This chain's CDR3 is CASSLGTANSPLHF. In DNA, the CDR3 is TGTGCCAGCAGTTTAGGGACAGCTAATTCACCCCTCCACTTT.

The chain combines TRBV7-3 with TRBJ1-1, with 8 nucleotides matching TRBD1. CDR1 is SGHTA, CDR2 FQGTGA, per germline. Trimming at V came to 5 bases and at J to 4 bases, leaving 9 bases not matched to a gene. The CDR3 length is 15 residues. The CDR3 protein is CASSVTGGWGTEAFF. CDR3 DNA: TGTGCCAGCAGCGTCACAGGGGGTTGGGGCACTGAAGCTTTCTTT.

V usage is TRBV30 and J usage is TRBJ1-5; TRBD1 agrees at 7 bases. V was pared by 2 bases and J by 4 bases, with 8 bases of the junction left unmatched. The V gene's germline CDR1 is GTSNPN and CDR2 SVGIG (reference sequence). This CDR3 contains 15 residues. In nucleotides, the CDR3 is TGTGCCTGGAGTATTTCTGCAGGGGGTAATCAGCCCCAGCATTTT. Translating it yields CAWSISAGGNQPQHF.